These 10 T cell receptor beta chains share one sample of origin, sequenced in a study of graft-versus-host responses after intestinal transplantation. Generated by immunoSEQ multiplex PCR, the TCRdb table keeps only in-frame clones and is missing some. The sample carries 140,000 or so clones, about nine tenths recorded once. Antigen specificity for these receptors is unknown. Sample: unstimulated CD4+ T cells sorted from spleen or lymph node cells, taken before intestinal transplant. These receptors all come from a human donor who received an intestinal transplant.

The chain recombines TRBV30 with TRBJ2-7; TRBD1 might be the D (6 bases). From germline, CDR1 is GTSNPN and CDR2 SVGIG (reference sequence). The CDR3 consists of 12 residues. Trimming pared 2 bases from V and 4 bases from J, leaving 9 bases between. The CDR3 DNA follows: TGTGCCTGGAGTAACAGGGCGTACGAGCAGTACTTC. It translates to CAWSNRAYEQYF.

The chain carries TRBV11-2 and TRBJ2-2, with 9 bases lining up with TRBD2. V trimming: 5 bases; J trimming: 1 base; junction bases outside the gene matches: 5. The length of the CDR3 is 16 residues. CDR1 SGHAT and CDR2 FQNNGV come from the germline V gene. Written as DNA, the CDR3 is TGTGCCAGCAGCCTGAGACTAGCGGAGAACACCGGGGAGCTGTTTTTT. This gives the protein CASSLRLAENTGELFF. Combining the CDR3 with reference TRBV11-2 and TRBJ2-2 gives the whole variable domain EAGVAQSPRYKIIEKRQSVAFWCNPISGHATLYWYQQILGQGPKLLIQFQNNGVVDDSQLPKDRFSAERLKGVDSTLKIQPAKLEDSAVYLCASSLRLAENTGELFFGEGSRLTVL.

V is TRBV6-1 and J is TRBJ2-7; 8 nucleotides line up with TRBD1. The CDR3 sequence is 14 residues long. With V trimmed by 5 bases and J by 3 bases, 6 bases remained unmatched. Germline V gives CDR1 MNHNS, CDR2 SASEGT. DNA for the CDR3: TGTGCCAGCAGTTCCCGGACAGGGCTCTACGAGCAGTACTTC. This translates into CASSSRTGLYEQYF.

The chain combines TRBV18 with TRBJ2-1; the D is unclear. Germline CDR1 KGHSH, CDR2 LQKENI. This CDR3 comprises 14 residues. Deletions cut 4 bases from V and 5 bases from J, with 12 bases between. The CDR3: CASSQAGPDNEQFF. The CDR3 region has the DNA TGTGCCAGCTCACAAGCCGGGCCCGACAATGAGCAGTTCTTC.

As for this clone: A junction boundary mismatches the germline segment, possibly from a read error. This chain joins TRBV6-6 and TRBJ1-2; the D is unclear. This CDR3 comprises 12 residues. Germline lookup yields CDR1 MNHNY and CDR2 SVGAGI (reference sequence). The CDR3 is CASTNLVGSYAF. CDR3 sequence (DNA): TGTGCCAGCACCAACCTGGTAGGAAGTTACGCCTTC.

The chain carries TRBV9 and TRBJ2-7; D is tentatively TRBD1 or TRBD2 (5 bases each). Germline loops: CDR1 SGDLS, CDR2 YYNGEE. This CDR3 is 17 amino acids long. The germline V and J ends were trimmed by 2 bases and 5 bases, with 23 bases remaining between them. CDR3 loop: CASSVGTAPNPPHEQYF. CDR3 nucleotide sequence: TGTGCCAGCAGCGTGGGGACGGCCCCCAACCCTCCCCACGAGCAGTACTTC. The full variable domain, completed using reference TRBV9 and TRBJ2-7, is DSGVTQTPKHLITATGQRVTLRCSPRSGDLSVYWYQQSLDQGLQFLIQYYNGEERAKGNILERFSAQQFPDLHSELNLSSLELGDSALYFCASSVGTAPNPPHEQYFGPGTRLTVT.

The chain recombines TRBV6-5 with TRBJ2-2, with D unresolved. The V end was cut by 6 bases, the J end by 2 bases, with 7 bases between. Germline loops: CDR1 MNHEY, CDR2 SVGAGI. This CDR3 spans 13 amino acids. The CDR3 loop is CASSRANTGELFF. DNA for the CDR3: TGTGCCAGCAGCCGGGCCAACACCGGGGAGCTGTTTTTT.

The V call is TRBV10-3, the J call TRBJ2-5; perhaps TRBD2 as D (5 bases). Germline V gene sequence: CDR1 ENHRY, CDR2 SYGVKD. V was clipped by 3 bases and J by 5 bases, with 7 bases between them. The CDR3 is 12 amino acids. The CDR3 DNA reads as TGTGCCATCAGTGAAAAGCGGGAGACCCAGTACTTC. Encoded protein: CAISEKRETQYF.

The gene calls are TRBV19 and TRBJ2-5, with D possibly being TRBD2 (6 bases). CDR3 length: 14 residues. Trimming took off 1 base at V and 4 bases at J, with 10 bases between the two ends. Germline V gene sequence: CDR1 LNHDA, CDR2 SQIVND (reference sequence). CDR3 in amino acids: CASSIAGVPETQYF. CDR3 nucleotides: TGTGCCAGTAGTATAGCGGGGGTCCCAGAGACCCAGTACTTC.

The V and J genes are TRBV5-4 and TRBJ2-5; 7 bases are a match to TRBD2. Germline V CDR1 and CDR2: SGHNT, YYREEE (reference sequence). The CDR3 is 16 amino acids. The V and J ends lost 4 bases and 2 bases, in that order; junction bases with no gene match: 11. The CDR3 nucleotides are TGTGCCAGCAGCACGGGGACTAAAAGTCTGCAAGAGACCCAGTACTTC. Protein product: CASSTGTKSLQETQYF.